Shown below are 16 T cell receptor beta chains from a single sample sequenced in a study of blood T cell repertoires in COVID-19. Here immunoSEQ multiplex PCR was the method, and the copy in TCRdb shows in-frame clones only, minus some. The sample carries some 300,000 clones, roughly 90% recorded once. Sequences were obtained from PBMCs or T cells enriched from blood (not recorded which). These receptor sequences come from a woman aged 45-65 years who had been exposed to COVID-19.

This chain connects TRBV18 to TRBJ2-5; 11 nucleotides match TRBD2. The CDR3 has 16 amino acids. Germline CDR1 reads KGHSH; CDR2 reads LQKENI. The junction had 6 bases not matched to a gene; V was cut back by 2 bases and J by 4 bases. CDR3 sequence (DNA): TGTGCCAGCTCACCATATAGCGGGGGGGCCGGAGAGACCCAGTACTTC. It translates to CASSPYSGGAGETQYF.

The rearrangement uses TRBV7-9 and TRBJ1-6; TRBD1 might be the D (5 bases). The CDR3 is 14 amino acids. Germline CDR1 SEHNR, CDR2 FQNEAQ (reference sequence). The ends were cut back, 1 base at V and 12 bases at J, with 13 bases in the middle. The CDR3 reads CASSLDVQVRPLHF. CDR3 coding DNA: TGTGCCAGCAGCTTAGACGTACAGGTCCGACCCCTCCACTTT.

V and J are TRBV6-1 and TRBJ1-6; no firm D call. There are 13 residues in the CDR3. V was clipped by 2 bases and J by 8 bases, with 7 bases between them. The germline V gene has CDR1 MNHNS and CDR2 SASEGT. CDR3 nucleotides: TGTGCCAGCAGTGAAAGGCGGGATTCACCCCTCCACTTT. Protein product: CASSERRDSPLHF.

As for this clone: Other DNA sequences in the sample encode the same CDR3. The gene calls are TRBV3-1 (or the pseudogene TRBV3-2) and TRBJ2-3; D is uncertain. The ends were cut back, 2 bases at V and 4 bases at J, with 4 bases in the middle. Germline CDR1 is LGHDT and CDR2 is YNNKEL (reference sequence). The CDR3 has 12 amino acids. For the CDR3, the DNA is TGTGCCAGCAGCCAATGGCCAGATACGCAGTATTTT. It is translated as CASSQWPDTQYF.

J is TRBJ1-1 and V is TRBV3-1 (or the pseudogene TRBV3-2); TRBD1 might be the D (6 bases). The CDR3 contains 19 residues. Germline assignment: CDR1 LGHDT and CDR2 YNNKEL (reference sequence). Trimming removed 1 base at V and 4 bases at J, with 25 bases between. The CDR3 protein is CASSQGGLLGGAIGTEAFF. CDR3 coding DNA: TGTGCCAGCAGCCAAGGCGGTCTTTTAGGGGGGGCGATTGGCACTGAAGCTTTCTTT.

This chain joins TRBV9 and TRBJ2-3, with TRBD2 matching over 8 bases. Germline values: CDR1 SGDLS, CDR2 YYNGEE. The junction had 7 bases not matched to a gene; V was cut back by 1 base and J by 3 bases. CDR3 length equals 16 residues. CDR3 amino acids: CASSVPTGGGTDTQYF. The CDR3 DNA reads TGTGCCAGCAGCGTACCCACGGGGGGGGGAACAGATACGCAGTATTTT.

This clone has a handful of counts. This chain connects TRBV21-1 to TRBJ2-7; the D segment call TRBD1 is taken from the table without a DNA check. TRBV21-1 is termed a pseudogene. The length of the CDR3 is 17 residues. In DNA form, the CDR3 reads TGTGCCAGCAGTGAGATCAAGGGGTATCCGAAATCCTACGAGCAGTACTTC. Residues: CASSEIKGYPKSYEQYF.

This chain connects TRBV19 to TRBJ2-1; perhaps TRBD1 as D (5 bases). The germline V gene has CDR1 LNHDA and CDR2 SQIVND (reference sequence). CDR3 length: 12 residues. The V end was cut by 5 bases, the J end by 7 bases, with 9 bases between. CDR3 DNA: TGTGCCAGTAGTGCCAGGGTTAATGAGCAGTTCTTC. Protein sequence: CASSARVNEQFF.

The chain joins TRBV12-5 to TRBJ2-3; 7 positions match TRBD2. Germline V gene sequence: CDR1 LGHNT, CDR2 FRNRAP. The CDR3 contains 14 residues. J lost 5 bases, V lost 8 bases, and 10 bases had no gene match. CDR3 bases: TGTGCTAGTCGAGGCGGGGGATGGGGAGATACGCAGTATTTT. Protein sequence: CASRGGGWGDTQYF.

In this sample, this clone turned up once. This chain links TRBV11-3 with TRBJ1-1; tentatively, D is TRBD1 (5 bases). This CDR3 contains 13 residues. The ends were cut back, 4 bases at V and 1 base at J, with 7 bases in the middle. Germline CDR1 is SGHNT and CDR2 is YENEEA. CDR3 amino acids: CASSSQGNTEAFF. The CDR3 region has the DNA TGTGCCAGCAGCTCCCAGGGGAACACTGAAGCTTTCTTT.

The rearrangement uses TRBV6-2 or TRBV6-3 and TRBJ1-2; the D is unclear. Germline loops: CDR1 MNHEY, CDR2 SVGEGT. This CDR3 is built from 14 residues. V dropped 4 bases and J dropped 4 bases, with 13 bases sitting between them. The CDR3 DNA is TGTGCCAGCAGTTCGGGTGCAGAGTTCTATGGCTACACCTTC. This sequence encodes CASSSGAEFYGYTF.

The CDR3 sequence is CASSTAAGRSNQPQHF. In nucleotides, the CDR3 is TGTGCCAGTAGTACAGCCGCAGGCCGAAGCAATCAGCCCCAGCATTTT. The rearrangement uses TRBV19 and TRBJ1-5; D gene ambiguous. The CDR3 extends over 16 amino acids. V was trimmed by 4 bases and J by 1 base, leaving 14 bases between them. The germline gives CDR1 LNHDA, CDR2 SQIVND (reference sequence).

This clone appeared a few times. J is TRBJ1-1 and V is TRBV5-1, with 11 bases that match TRBD1. The CDR3 is 14 amino acids. Germline-derived CDR1 and CDR2 are SGHRS and YFSETQ. Trimming removed 4 bases from V and 6 bases from J; junction bases left unmatched: 5. The CDR3 reads CASSPKDRGPEAFF. CDR3 DNA sequence: TGCGCCAGCAGCCCGAAGGACAGGGGGCCTGAAGCTTTCTTT. Full variable domain (outside the CDR3, taken from reference TRBV5-1 and TRBJ1-1): KAGVTQTPRYLIKTRGQQVTLSCSPISGHRSVSWYQQTPGQGLQFLFEYFSETQRNKGNFPGRFSGRQFSNSRSEMNVSTLELGDSALYLCASSPKDRGPEAFFGQGTRLTVV.

The V call is TRBV11-2, the J call TRBJ2-5, with D tentatively TRBD2 (7 bases). CDR1 is SGHAT and CDR2 is FQNNGV in the germline V gene. Trimming pared 7 bases from V and 5 bases from J, leaving 17 bases between. The CDR3 has 14 amino acids. The CDR3 DNA is TGTGCCAGCACCTGGGGGGGCGGGTTTGAGACCCAGTACTTC. Translating gives CASTWGGGFETQYF.

The chain joins TRBV4-1 to TRBJ2-7, with 9 positions matching TRBD1. The length of the CDR3 is 14 residues. With V trimmed by 5 bases and J by 6 bases, 8 bases remained unmatched. Germline CDR1 is MGHRA and CDR2 is YSYEKL. CDR3 in amino acids: CASSSPGQGFEQYF. The CDR3 region has the DNA TGCGCCAGCAGCTCACCGGGACAGGGCTTCGAGCAGTACTTC.

The gene calls are TRBV5-4 and TRBJ2-2; 10 positions match TRBD1. The length of the CDR3 is 16 residues. Germline V gene data show CDR1 as SGHNT and CDR2 as YYREEE (reference sequence). V gave up 4 bases and J gave up 3 bases; unmatched junction bases: 6. CDR3 DNA sequence: TGTGCCAGCAGCAGACAGGGGGCGCTCTACACCGGGGAGCTGTTTTTT. It yields the protein CASSRQGALYTGELFF.